This entry lists 10 T cell receptor beta chains sequenced from one sample in a study of metastatic and nonmetastatic thyroid tumors. TCRdb used MiXCR to call clones anew from the PCR reads. In the table there are roughly 13,000 clones, 27% of which are singletons. Each patient went into thyroid surgery without having received any treatment. Sequenced: tumor tissue. Source of these receptors: a female donor with papillary thyroid cancer or a benign thyroid nodule (not recorded which). Some clones in this sample may be carry-over from other donors' samples.

V usage is TRBV19 and J usage is TRBJ2-3; 7 bases align to TRBD2. V lost 6 bases, J lost 3 bases, and 9 bases stayed unmatched. This CDR3 contains 15 residues. Looked up from germline, CDR1 is LNHDA and CDR2 is SQIVND (reference sequence). CDR3: CASSDQGGWTDTQYF. The DNA for the CDR3 is TGTGCCAGTAGCGACCAGGGAGGGTGGACAGATACGCAGTATTTT. Together with reference TRBV19 and TRBJ2-3, the CDR3 gives the full variable domain: DGGITQSPKYLFRKEGQNVTLSCEQNLNHDAMYWYRQDPGQGLRLIYYSQIVNDFQKGDIAEGYSVSREKKESFPLTVTSAQKNPTAFYLCASSDQGGWTDTQYFGPGTRLTVL.

The chain couples TRBV6-1 to TRBJ2-7; D uncertain. Germline V gene sequence: CDR1 MNHNS, CDR2 SASEGT. There are 13 residues in the CDR3. Trimming cost V 6 bases and J 6 bases, with 15 bases left between them. The CDR3 coding sequence is TGTGCCAGCAGCCAAGTGGAAATGGGCGAGCAGTACTTC. Its protein is CASSQVEMGEQYF.

This clone is medium-sized in the sample. The J gene is TRBJ2-7, the V gene TRBV28; 7 bases line up with TRBD2. CDR3 length: 15 amino acids. Germline trimming cut 5 bases from V and 0 bases from J; bases unmatched to any gene: 7. CDR1 is MDHEN and CDR2 is SYDVKM in the germline V gene. The CDR3 DNA is TGTGCCAGCAGTCCTGAGCGGGGTGTCTCCTACGAGCAGTACTTC. It translates to CASSPERGVSYEQYF.

Here the CDR3 reads CASRKAEAFF. The CDR3 DNA is TGTGCCAGCAGAAAAGCTGAAGCTTTCTTT. The chain has TRBV2 and TRBJ1-1; D is unclear. Germline CDR1 reads SNHLY; CDR2 reads FYNNEI. The CDR3 has 10 amino acids. The V and J ends lost 6 bases and 6 bases respectively, with 5 bases between them.

The J gene is TRBJ2-7, the V gene TRBV11-1; TRBD1 aligns across 7 bases. The CDR3 has 13 residues. V trimming: 5 bases; J trimming: 6 bases; junction bases outside the gene matches: 7. In germline, CDR1 is SGHAT, CDR2 FQDESV (reference sequence). The CDR3: CASSPGQVGEQYF. CDR3 coding DNA: TGTGCCAGCAGCCCAGGACAGGTAGGCGAGCAGTACTTC.

This clone was recorded many times. The V call is TRBV5-1, the J call TRBJ2-2, with TRBD2 matching over 14 bases. The CDR3 sequence is 19 residues long. Germline trimming cut 2 bases from V and 5 bases from J; bases unmatched to any gene: 11. The germline gives CDR1 SGHRS, CDR2 YFSETQ. CDR3 coding DNA: TGCGCCAGCAGCTTCCTTGGACTAGCGGGAGGCCGGGAGACCGGGGAGCTGTTTTTT. Translating it yields CASSFLGLAGGRETGELFF. Complete variable domain (other parts from reference TRBV5-1 and TRBJ2-2): KAGVTQTPRYLIKTRGQQVTLSCSPISGHRSVSWYQQTPGQGLQFLFEYFSETQRNKGNFPGRFSGRQFSNSRSEMNVSTLELGDSALYLCASSFLGLAGGRETGELFFGEGSRLTVL.

In its sample, this clone was seen many times. A much larger clone differs by one base, so this may be a read error. V usage is TRBV6-1 and J usage is TRBJ2-1, with D maybe TRBD1 (5 bases). CDR1 is MNHNS, CDR2 SASEGT, per germline. This CDR3 has 12 amino acids. V lost 4 bases, J lost 6 bases, and 7 bases lay in between. Here the CDR3 reads CASSGGSNEQFF. DNA of the CDR3: TGTGCCAGCAGTGGGGGCAGCAATGAGCAGTTCTTC.

The chain carries TRBV7-2 and TRBJ2-2; D is uncertain. V lost 0 bases and J 6 bases, leaving 11 bases between the germline ends. The CDR3 length is 15 residues. Germline assignment: CDR1 SGHTA and CDR2 FQGNSA. CDR3 region: CASSLAMGSAGELFF. CDR3 sequence (DNA): TGTGCCAGCAGCTTAGCGATGGGGTCAGCCGGGGAGCTGTTTTTT.

This sequence joins TRBV30 and TRBJ1-2; a possible D gene is TRBD1 (5 bases). This CDR3 is built from 15 residues. CDR1 is GTSNPN and CDR2 is SVGIG in the germline V gene (reference sequence). With 2 bases removed from V and 6 bases from J, the gap between germline ends came to 19 bases. CDR3 sequence reads: CAWSPFLGGGNGYTF. CDR3 sequence (DNA): TGTGCCTGGAGTCCCTTCCTAGGTGGGGGGAATGGCTACACCTTC.

This clone was detected ten times or more. The chain couples TRBV2 to TRBJ2-5; the D gene is possibly TRBD2 (6 bases). Germline CDR1 SNHLY, CDR2 FYNNEI. The germline V and J ends were trimmed by 4 bases and 2 bases, with 14 bases remaining between them. The CDR3 runs to 15 residues. CDR3 residues: CASSGSGEAQETQYF. DNA of the CDR3: TGTGCCAGCAGTGGGTCCGGGGAGGCACAAGAGACCCAGTACTTC.